Listed below are T cell receptor beta chains from one sample, sequenced in a study of blood T cell repertoires in COVID-19. Assay used: immunoSEQ multiplex PCR; TCRdb lists only in-frame clones, some missing. The sample holds 150,000 to 200,000 clones; 90% are singletons and the top ten take 0.5% to 0.75%. The sequencing input was peripheral blood. The receptors were gathered from a man aged 45-60 years with acute or convalescent COVID-19. The CDR3 runs from the conserved cysteine through the conserved F or W. Fields, in order: clone size, J gene, V gene, CDR3 protein. Size tells how often a clone was seen (once, few, many) or the class of an expanded clone, and some rows leave it out.

few,TRBJ1-5,TRBV19,CASSTGRSNQPQHF
-,TRBJ2-3,TRBV4-1,CASSLVAGTRRDTQYF
-,TRBJ2-2,TRBV5-5,CASSLDRWDTGELFF
once,TRBJ2-1,TRBV5-4,CASSKSGGSYNEQFF
-,TRBJ2-7,TRBV18,CASSGTSGSSYEQYF
-,TRBJ1-2,TRBV28,CASTGGGSNYGYTF
-,TRBJ2-1,TRBV4-1,CASSQEGRGGYNEQFF
-,TRBJ1-1,TRBV7-7,CASSLAANTEAFF
-,TRBJ2-5,TRBV19,CASSIRQGQGTQYF
-,TRBJ2-3,TRBV18,CASSPLAGGVADTQYF
-,TRBJ1-5,TRBV19,CASNYGGRNQPQHF
-,TRBJ2-3,TRBV6-1,CASSEGQTDTQYF
-,TRBJ1-2,TRBV15,CATSRPGAGAGGYTF
-,TRBJ1-5,TRBV30,CAWSREADQPQHF
-,TRBJ2-2,TRBV11-2,CASSLEIANTGELFF
-,TRBJ2-2,TRBV11-2,CASSFGDAYTGELFF
-,TRBJ2-7,TRBV5-1,CASTFLAGEVEQYF
-,TRBJ2-2,TRBV6-5,CASSYSPGIPGELFF
few,TRBJ2-1,TRBV7-3,CASSTDRGNEQFF
-,TRBJ2-3,TRBV2,CASSDPSGRAGGDTQYF
-,TRBJ2-3,TRBV6-5,CASSERELLTDTQYF
-,TRBJ2-2,TRBV30,CAWSSQGTGELFF
-,TRBJ1-2,TRBV6-2/TRBV6-3,CASSRLTSGYGYTF
-,TRBJ2-7,TRBV28,CASSEVLYEQYF
-,TRBJ2-5,TRBV10-3,CATLAGEQETQYF
-,TRBJ2-1,TRBV5-1,CASSLISSEQFF
-,TRBJ2-3,TRBV7-9,CASSFGGGYADTQYF
-,TRBJ1-2,TRBV10-3,CAISESANYGYTF
-,TRBJ2-1,TRBV18,CASSPLWTGLRNEQFF
-,TRBJ2-5,TRBV18,CASDRTGQYQETQYF
-,TRBJ2-7,TRBV2,CASSEGGGYYEQYF
-,TRBJ2-1,TRBV15,CATSRDRRNNEQFF
-,TRBJ2-1,TRBV4-1,CASSQEPPEHLRQYNEQFF
-,TRBJ2-3,TRBV2,CASSESPGSPDTQYF
-,TRBJ2-1,TRBV6-5,CASGLLRGGGEQFF
few,TRBJ1-2,TRBV5-1,CASSDGTTPSGYTF
-,TRBJ2-3,TRBV9,CASSVAAGFSTDTQYF
-,TRBJ2-5,TRBV19,CASSIQWDTPQETQYF
-,TRBJ1-5,TRBV6-1,CASSETGQLNQPQHF
-,TRBJ2-3,TRBV6-2/TRBV6-3,CASSLTGSGSSGAADTQYF
once,TRBJ2-1,TRBV7-6,CASGPYSGGGEQFF
-,TRBJ1-2,TRBV15,CATSRDRGYDIYGYTF
-,TRBJ1-4,TRBV2,CASNLKGVLSNEKLFF
-,TRBJ2-3,TRBV2,CASSELVAGARDTQYF
-,TRBJ1-1,TRBV5-1,CASSKGQVNTEAFF
once,TRBJ2-3,TRBV7-2,CASSLAYAGITDTQYF
-,TRBJ2-1,TRBV18,CASSPQLAGFYNEQFF
-,TRBJ2-5,TRBV6-5,CAGRDRDQETQYF
-,TRBJ2-3,TRBV6-5,CASSHGGRTDTQYF
once,TRBJ2-1,TRBV27,CASSLGQGTPEQFF
-,TRBJ2-3,TRBV10-2,CASSELRLVLPDTQYF
-,TRBJ2-3,TRBV7-3,CASSLPGTDTQYF
-,TRBJ2-6,TRBV30,CAWSYSGSGANVLTF